A single sample gave rise to the 3 T cell receptor beta chains below, sequenced in a study of T cells in Graves' hyperthyroidism and ophthalmopathy. The source material, RNA transcripts, was used to amplify TCR beta CDR3 regions. During a first-round RT-PCR of the TCR CDR3, the HTBI primer set was used. A single record per CDR3 protein comes from TCRdb applying MiXCR to the multiplex PCR reads. The table has about 300,000 distinct CDR3 sequences, roughly 18% seen once. The sequenced sample consisted of blood. These receptors were obtained from a man aged 50 or older with Graves' ophthalmopathy.

This clonotype came up many times. J is TRBJ2-3 and V is TRBV30; 10 bases align to TRBD1. Germline V CDR1 and CDR2: GTSNPN, SVGIG (reference sequence). This CDR3 region has 14 residues. J was trimmed by 5 bases and V by 3 bases; bases with no gene match: 5. CDR3 sequence (DNA): TGTGCCTGGAGCACCGACAGGGGGCGAGATACGCAGTATTTT. This encodes CAWSTDRGRDTQYF.

V gene TRBV3-1 combines with J gene TRBJ2-1; 12 positions match TRBD2. Trimming at V came to 7 bases and at J to 1 base, leaving 11 bases not matched to a gene. Germline V gives CDR1 LGHDT, CDR2 YNNKEL (reference sequence). The CDR3 loop spans 18 amino acids. Written as DNA, the CDR3 is TGTGCCAGCACCCATGCCAGGACTAGCGGGGATTCCTACAATGAGCAGTTCTTC. Encoded protein: CASTHARTSGDSYNEQFF.

The chain has TRBV13 and TRBJ1-6, with D uncertain. The CDR3 length is 17 residues. Germline values: CDR1 PRHDT, CDR2 FYEKMQ (reference sequence). The V gene lost 3 bases and the J gene lost 7 bases, with 19 bases spanning the gap. The CDR3 reads CASSFQNLHGGNSPLHF. The CDR3 nucleotides read TGTGCCAGCAGCTTCCAAAACCTTCACGGAGGGAATTCACCCCTCCACTTT.